This T cell receptor (beta chain) was documented in a study of prognosis after radiotherapy for stage I lung cancer. Study details: Of the patients, more than five had squamous cell carcinoma and more than ten had adenocarcinoma tumors. SBRT spanned 3 to 5 fractions, reaching a biologically effective dose of at least 100 Gy.

The CDR3 contains 15 residues. The germline V and J ends were trimmed by 1 base and 2 bases, with 12 bases remaining between them. The germline CDR1 and CDR2 sequences are SEHNR and FQNEAQ (reference sequence). Using two-round multiplex PCR, the authors amplified TCR beta CDR3 from genomic DNA. The first round of PCR was done with primers that matched each TRBV and TRBJ gene. TCRdb used MiXCR to reprocess the multiplex PCR reads, holding one entry per CDR3 protein. Of about 15,000 distinct CDR3 sequences listed, around 56% are singletons. The sequencing here drew on PBMCs, taken before or after stereotactic body radiation therapy (not recorded which). V is TRBV7-9 and J is TRBJ2-7, with D maybe TRBD2 (7 bases). The source is a donor aged 50 or older with non-small cell lung cancer. In DNA, the CDR3 is TGTGCCAGCAGCTTAGAGGGGGGGGGCCCCTACGAGCAGTACTTC. Its translation: CASSLEGGGPYEQYF.